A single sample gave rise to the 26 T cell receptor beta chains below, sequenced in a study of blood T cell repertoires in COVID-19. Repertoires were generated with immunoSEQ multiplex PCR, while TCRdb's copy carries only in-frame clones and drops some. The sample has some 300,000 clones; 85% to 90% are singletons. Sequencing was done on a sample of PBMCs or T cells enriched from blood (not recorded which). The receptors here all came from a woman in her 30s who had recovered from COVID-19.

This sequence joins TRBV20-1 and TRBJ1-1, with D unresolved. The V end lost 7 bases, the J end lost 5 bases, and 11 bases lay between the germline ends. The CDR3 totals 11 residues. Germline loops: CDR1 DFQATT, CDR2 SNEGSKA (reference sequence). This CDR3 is CSESLYTEAFF. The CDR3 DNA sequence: TGCAGTGAATCTTTATATACTGAAGCTTTCTTT.

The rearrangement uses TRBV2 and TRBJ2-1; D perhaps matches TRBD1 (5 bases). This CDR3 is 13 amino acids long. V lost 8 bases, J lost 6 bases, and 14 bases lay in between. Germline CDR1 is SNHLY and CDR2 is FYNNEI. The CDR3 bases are TGTGCCAGCTGCTTGACAGCCATCAATGAGCAGTTCTTC. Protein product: CASCLTAINEQFF.

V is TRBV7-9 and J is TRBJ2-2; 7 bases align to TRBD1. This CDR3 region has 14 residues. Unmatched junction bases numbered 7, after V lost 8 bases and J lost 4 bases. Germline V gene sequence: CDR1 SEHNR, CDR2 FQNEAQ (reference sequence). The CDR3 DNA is TGTGCCAGCTCCCGACAGGGCGTCACCGGGGAGCTGTTTTTT. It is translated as CASSRQGVTGELFF.

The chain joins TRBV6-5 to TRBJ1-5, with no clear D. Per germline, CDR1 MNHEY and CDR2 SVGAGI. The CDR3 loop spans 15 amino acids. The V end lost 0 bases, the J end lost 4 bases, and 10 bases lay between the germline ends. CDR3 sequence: CASSYSSRRNQPQHF. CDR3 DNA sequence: TGTGCCAGCAGTTACTCGAGCCGGAGAAATCAGCCCCAGCATTTT.

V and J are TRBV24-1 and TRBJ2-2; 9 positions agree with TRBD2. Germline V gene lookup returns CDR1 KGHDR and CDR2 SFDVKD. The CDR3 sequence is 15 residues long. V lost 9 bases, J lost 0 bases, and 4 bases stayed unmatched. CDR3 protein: CATSGLAPNTGELFF. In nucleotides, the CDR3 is TGTGCCACCTCTGGACTAGCGCCGAACACCGGGGAGCTGTTTTTT.

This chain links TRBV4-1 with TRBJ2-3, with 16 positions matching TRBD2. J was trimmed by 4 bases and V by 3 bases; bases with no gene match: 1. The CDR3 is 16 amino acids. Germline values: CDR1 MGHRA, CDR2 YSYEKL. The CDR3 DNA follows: TGCGCCAGCAGCCACGGGACTAGCGGGAGGGCAGATACGCAGTATTTT. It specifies CASSHGTSGRADTQYF.

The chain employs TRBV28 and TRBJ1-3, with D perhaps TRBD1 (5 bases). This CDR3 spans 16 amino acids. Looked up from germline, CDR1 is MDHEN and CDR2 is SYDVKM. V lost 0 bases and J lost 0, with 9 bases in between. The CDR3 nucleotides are TGTGCCAGCAGTTTATGGAACAGGCGCTCTGGAAACACCATATATTTT. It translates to CASSLWNRRSGNTIYF. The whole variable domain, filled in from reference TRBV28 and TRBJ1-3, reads DVKVTQSSRYLVKRTGEKVFLECVQDMDHENMFWYRQDPGLGLRLIYFSYDVKMKEKGDIPEGYSVSREKKERFSLILESASTNQTSMYLCASSLWNRRSGNTIYFGEGSWLTVV.

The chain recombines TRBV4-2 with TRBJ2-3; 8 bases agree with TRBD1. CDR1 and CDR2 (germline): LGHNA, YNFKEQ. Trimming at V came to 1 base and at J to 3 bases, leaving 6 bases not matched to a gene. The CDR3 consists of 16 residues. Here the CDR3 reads CASSQVRGLLTDTQYF. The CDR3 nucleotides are TGTGCCAGCAGCCAAGTCAGGGGGCTGTTGACAGATACGCAGTATTTT.

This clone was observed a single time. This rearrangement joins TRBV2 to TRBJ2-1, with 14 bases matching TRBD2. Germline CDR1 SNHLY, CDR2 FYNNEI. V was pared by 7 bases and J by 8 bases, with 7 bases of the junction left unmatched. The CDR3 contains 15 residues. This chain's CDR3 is CASMPGTSGRDEQFF. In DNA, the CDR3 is TGTGCCAGCATGCCCGGGACTAGCGGGAGAGATGAGCAGTTCTTC.

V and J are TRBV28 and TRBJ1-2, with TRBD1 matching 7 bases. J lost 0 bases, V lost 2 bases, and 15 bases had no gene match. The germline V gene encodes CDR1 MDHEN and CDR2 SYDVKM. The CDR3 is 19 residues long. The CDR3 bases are TGTGCCAGCAGTTTAGGTGGGGCGGGGACAGTACTCTCTAACTATGGCTACACCTTC. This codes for CASSLGGAGTVLSNYGYTF.

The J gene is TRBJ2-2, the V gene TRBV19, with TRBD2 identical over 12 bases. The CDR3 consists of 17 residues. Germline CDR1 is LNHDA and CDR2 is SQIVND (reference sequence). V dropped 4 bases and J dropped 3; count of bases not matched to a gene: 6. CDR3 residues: CASSNGLAGSHTGELFF. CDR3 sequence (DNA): TGTGCCAGTAGTAACGGACTAGCGGGATCCCACACCGGGGAGCTGTTTTTT.

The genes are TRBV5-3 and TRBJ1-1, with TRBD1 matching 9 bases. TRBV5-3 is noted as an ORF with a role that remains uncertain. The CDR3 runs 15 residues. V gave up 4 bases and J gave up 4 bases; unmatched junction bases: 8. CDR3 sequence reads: CARSRTGGSVTEAFF. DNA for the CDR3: TGTGCCAGAAGCCGAACAGGGGGCAGTGTCACTGAAGCTTTCTTT.

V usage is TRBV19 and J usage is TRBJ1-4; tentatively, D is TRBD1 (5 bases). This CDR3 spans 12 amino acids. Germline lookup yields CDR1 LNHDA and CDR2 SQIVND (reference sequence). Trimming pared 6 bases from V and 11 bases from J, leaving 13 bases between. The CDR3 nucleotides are TGTGCCAGTAGGACGACAGTCACTAAACTGTTTTTT. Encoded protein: CASRTTVTKLFF. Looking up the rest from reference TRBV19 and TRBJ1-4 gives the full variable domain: DGGITQSPKYLFRKEGQNVTLSCEQNLNHDAMYWYRQDPGQGLRLIYYSQIVNDFQKGDIAEGYSVSREKKESFPLTVTSAQKNPTAFYLCASRTTVTKLFFGSGTQLSVL.

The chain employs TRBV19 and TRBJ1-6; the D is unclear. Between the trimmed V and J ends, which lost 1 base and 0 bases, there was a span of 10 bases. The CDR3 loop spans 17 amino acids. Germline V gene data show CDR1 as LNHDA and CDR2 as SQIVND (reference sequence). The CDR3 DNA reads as TGTGCCAGTAGTATAGGATTACAGAGCTCCTATAATTCACCCCTCCACTTT. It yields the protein CASSIGLQSSYNSPLHF.

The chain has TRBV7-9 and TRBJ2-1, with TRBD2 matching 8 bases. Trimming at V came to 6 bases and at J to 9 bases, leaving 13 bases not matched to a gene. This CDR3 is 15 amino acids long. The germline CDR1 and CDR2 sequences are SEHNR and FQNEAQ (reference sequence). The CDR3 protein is CASRPAGVEEGEQFF. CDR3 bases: TGTGCCAGCAGGCCAGCGGGAGTGGAGGAGGGTGAGCAGTTCTTC.

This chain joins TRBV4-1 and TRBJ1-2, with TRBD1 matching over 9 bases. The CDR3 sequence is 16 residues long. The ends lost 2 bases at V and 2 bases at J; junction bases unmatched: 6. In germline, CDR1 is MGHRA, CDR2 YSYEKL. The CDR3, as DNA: TGCGCCAGCAGCCAACCGGGACAGGGAGAAAACTATGGCTACACCTTC. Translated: CASSQPGQGENYGYTF.

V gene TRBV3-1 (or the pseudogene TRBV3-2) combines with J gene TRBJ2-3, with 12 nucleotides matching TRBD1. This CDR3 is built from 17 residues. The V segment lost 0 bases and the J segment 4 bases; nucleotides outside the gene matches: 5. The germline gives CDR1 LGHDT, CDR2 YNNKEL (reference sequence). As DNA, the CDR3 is TGTGCCAGCAGCCAAGATTTAGGGACAGGGGGCGCAGATACGCAGTATTTT. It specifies CASSQDLGTGGADTQYF.

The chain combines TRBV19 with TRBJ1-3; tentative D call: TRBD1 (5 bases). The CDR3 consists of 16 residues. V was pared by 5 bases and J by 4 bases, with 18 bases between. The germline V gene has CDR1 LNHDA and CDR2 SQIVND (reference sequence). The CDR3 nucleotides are TGTGCCAGTAGTCCACGGGCGACAGCATACGGAAACACCATATATTTT. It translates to CASSPRATAYGNTIYF.

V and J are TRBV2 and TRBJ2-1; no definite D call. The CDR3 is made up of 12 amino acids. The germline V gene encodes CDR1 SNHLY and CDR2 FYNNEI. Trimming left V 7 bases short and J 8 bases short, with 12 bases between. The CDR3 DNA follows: TGTGCCAGCAAGCCCCTTCACGATGAGCAGTTCTTC. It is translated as CASKPLHDEQFF.

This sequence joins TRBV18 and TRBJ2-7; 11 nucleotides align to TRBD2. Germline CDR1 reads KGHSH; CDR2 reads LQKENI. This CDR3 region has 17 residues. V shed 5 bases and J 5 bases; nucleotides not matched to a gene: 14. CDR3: CASSTTPTSGRLNEQYF. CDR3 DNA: TGTGCCAGCTCAACTACGCCCACTAGCGGGAGATTGAACGAGCAGTACTTC.

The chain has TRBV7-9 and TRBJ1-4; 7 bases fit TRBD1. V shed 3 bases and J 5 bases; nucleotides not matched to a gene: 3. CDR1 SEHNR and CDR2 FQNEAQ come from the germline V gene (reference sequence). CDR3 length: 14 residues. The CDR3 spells CASSLAGGNEKLFF. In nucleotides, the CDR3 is TGTGCCAGCAGCTTGGCAGGGGGAAATGAAAAACTGTTTTTT.

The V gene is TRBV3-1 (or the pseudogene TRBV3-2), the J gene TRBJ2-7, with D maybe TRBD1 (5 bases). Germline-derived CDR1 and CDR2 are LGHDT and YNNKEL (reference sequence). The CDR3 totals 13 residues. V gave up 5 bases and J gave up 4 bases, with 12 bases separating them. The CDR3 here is CASSSRRQYEQYF. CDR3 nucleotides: TGTGCCAGCAGCTCGCGGCGACAGTACGAGCAGTACTTC.

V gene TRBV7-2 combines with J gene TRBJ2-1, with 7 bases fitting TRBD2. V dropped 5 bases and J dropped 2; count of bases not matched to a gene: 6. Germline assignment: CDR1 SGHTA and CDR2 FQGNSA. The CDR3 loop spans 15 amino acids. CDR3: CASSPEAGPYNEQFF. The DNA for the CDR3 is TGTGCCAGCAGCCCAGAAGCGGGACCCTACAATGAGCAGTTCTTC.

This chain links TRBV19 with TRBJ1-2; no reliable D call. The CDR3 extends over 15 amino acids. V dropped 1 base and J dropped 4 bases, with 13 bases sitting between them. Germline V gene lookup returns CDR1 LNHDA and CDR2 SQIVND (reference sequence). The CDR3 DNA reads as TGTGCCAGTAGTATAGGAGCGCTAGCCAGCTATGGCTACACCTTC. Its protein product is CASSIGALASYGYTF.

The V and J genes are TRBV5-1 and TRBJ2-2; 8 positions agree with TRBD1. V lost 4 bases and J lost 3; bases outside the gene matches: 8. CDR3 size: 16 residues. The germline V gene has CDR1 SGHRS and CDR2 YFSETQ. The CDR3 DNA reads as TGCGCCAGCAGCGAAGAGCGGACAGGGTACACCGGGGAGCTGTTTTTT. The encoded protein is CASSEERTGYTGELFF.

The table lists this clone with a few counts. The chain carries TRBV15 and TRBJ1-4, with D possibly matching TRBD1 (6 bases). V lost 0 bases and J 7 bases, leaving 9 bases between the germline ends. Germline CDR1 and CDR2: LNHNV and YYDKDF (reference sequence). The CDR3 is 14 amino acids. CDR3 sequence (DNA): TGTGCCACCAGCAGAGACAGGGGTGCTGAAAAACTGTTTTTT. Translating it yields CATSRDRGAEKLFF. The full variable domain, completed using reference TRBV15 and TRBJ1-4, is DAMVIQNPRYQVTQFGKPVTLSCSQTLNHNVMYWYQQKSSQAPKLLFHYYDKDFNNEADTPDNFQSRRPNTSFCFLDIRSPGLGDTAMYLCATSRDRGAEKLFFGSGTQLSVL.